These T cell receptor beta chains were read from a single sample in a study of siplizumab effects on memory and regulatory T cells. The method was immunoSEQ multiplex PCR; TCRdb's version includes in-frame clones alone and lacks a portion of them. The sample consists of 75,000 to 100,000 clones, roughly 94% of them appearing once. Sequencing input: non-Treg CD4+ T cells sorted from blood. The receptors were gathered from a human donor in good health. The CDR3 runs from the conserved cysteine through the conserved F or W. A D gene is named only where the DNA matches it firmly. Not all rows give a size; the values are once, few, many and, for expanded clones, a class.

clone size	D gene	V gene	J gene	CDR3 DNA	CDR3 protein
-	-	TRBV28	TRBJ2-7	TGTGCCAGCAGATCACTCCGAGTTTACGAGCAGTACTTC	CASRSLRVYEQYF
-	-	TRBV30	TRBJ2-3	TGTGCCGGGGGACTGGTAGATACGCAGTATTTT	CAGGLVDTQYF
-	-	TRBV7-6	TRBJ1-2	TGTGCCAGCAGCCCCCGAGACAGAGCAAACTATGGCTACACCTTC	CASSPRDRANYGYTF
-	TRBD1	TRBV5-1	TRBJ2-3	TGCGCCAGCAGCCCGGGACAGCAGCGGACAGATACGCAGTATTTT	CASSPGQQRTDTQYF
-	-	TRBV6-1	TRBJ1-5	TGTGCCAGCACCAAGACAGTTTATAGCAATCAGCCCCAGCATTTT	CASTKTVYSNQPQHF
once	-	TRBV18	TRBJ1-1	TGTGCCAGCTCACCACTTCAGGGAGAGGACACTGAAGCTTTCTTT	CASSPLQGEDTEAFF
-	-	TRBV7-3	TRBJ2-6	TGTGCCAGCAGCCCCCGAACAGGGACTGGGGCCAACGTCCTGACTTTC	CASSPRTGTGANVLTF
-	TRBD2	TRBV9	TRBJ2-2	TGTGCCAGCAGCGTACTAGCGGGAGGGTGGAACACCGGGGAGCTGTTTTTT	CASSVLAGGWNTGELFF
-	-	TRBV10-3	TRBJ2-3	TGTGCCACCAAAAATAGCTCCCCAGATACGCAGTATTTT	CATKNSSPDTQYF
-	TRBD2	TRBV29-1	TRBJ2-3	TGCAGCGTTCCGGGTTTTAGCGGGAGGGATTATGTCCCGCAGTATTTT	CSVPGFSGRDYVPQYF
-	-	TRBV6-6	TRBJ2-5	TGTGCCAGCAGCCCCCCGGGACAGCGGGGGAAAGAGACCCAGTACTTC	CASSPPGQRGKETQYF
-	TRBD1	TRBV29-1	TRBJ2-7	TGCAGCGTACAGGGGCTCTCCTACGAGCAGTACTTC	CSVQGLSYEQYF
-	-	TRBV19	TRBJ1-1	TGTGCCAGTAGTATAGAAGGACAGAACACTGAAGCTTTCTTT	CASSIEGQNTEAFF
-	-	TRBV6-6	TRBJ2-5	TGTGCCAGCAGTTACGAGGGGGAGGAGACCCAGTACTTC	CASSYEGEETQYF
-	TRBD1	TRBV5-1	TRBJ1-1	TGCGCCAGCAGCCAGTACACTAACAGGGGAACTGAAGCTTTCTTT	CASSQYTNRGTEAFF
-	-	TRBV6-6	TRBJ1-2	TGTGCCAGCAGTTACCGCCGGGTGAGCTATGGCTACACCTTC	CASSYRRVSYGYTF
-	-	TRBV7-3	TRBJ2-5	TGTGCCAGCAGCTTAATGGGAGGCCGGCAAGAGACCCAGTACTTC	CASSLMGGRQETQYF
-	-	TRBV28	TRBJ2-7	TGTGCCAGCAGTTTGGGGGTCTGGGAGCAGTACTTC	CASSLGVWEQYF
-	-	TRBV15	TRBJ2-6	TGTGCCACCAGCAGGGACTTAGCTGGGGCCAACGTCCTGACTTTC	CATSRDLAGANVLTF
-	TRBD1	TRBV7-9	TRBJ2-5	TGTGCCAGCAGCCGGACAGGGGGAGAGACCCAGTACTTC	CASSRTGGETQYF
-	-	TRBV5-1	TRBJ2-1	TGCGCCAGCAGCTTGGAAGGACGGGACTACAATGAGCAGTTCTTC	CASSLEGRDYNEQFF
-	-	TRBV7-2	TRBJ2-7	TGTGCCAGCAGCTCACCCGGGACGGGCTCCTACGAGCAGTACTTC	CASSSPGTGSYEQYF
-	TRBD2	TRBV27	TRBJ2-2	TGTGCCAGCGTGCTAAGCGGGAGGTTTTGGAACACCGGGGAGCTGTTTTTT	CASVLSGRFWNTGELFF
-	-	TRBV18	TRBJ2-5	TGTGCCAGCTCACCACTCAGACAAGAGACCCAGTACTTC	CASSPLRQETQYF
-	-	TRBV1	TRBJ1-4	TGCACCAGCAGCCAAGTTGAGGGCAGGGCTGCAACTAATGAAAAACTGTTTTTT	CTSSQVEGRAATNEKLFF
-	-	TRBV2	TRBJ1-3	TGTGCCGGAGACAGCTCTGGAAACACCATATATTTT	CAGDSSGNTIYF
once	TRBD2	TRBV19	TRBJ2-3	TGTGCCAGTAGTCCGGCCACGGGACTAGCGGGAACAGATACGCAGTATTTT	CASSPATGLAGTDTQYF
few	-	TRBV30	TRBJ1-1	TGTGCATCAAGCCAGGTAATGAACACTGAAGCTTTCTTT	CASSQVMNTEAFF
-	TRBD1	TRBV6-5	TRBJ2-7	TGTGCCAGCAGTACAGCCGGGACAGGGCCCTACGAGCAGTACTTC	CASSTAGTGPYEQYF